The next 30 T cell receptor beta chains were all read from a single sample in a study of blood T cell repertoires in COVID-19. TCRdb keeps only in-frame clones here, not all; method: immunoSEQ multiplex PCR. The table includes about 290,000 clones, 85% to 90% detected once. What was sequenced was peripheral blood. Receptors originate from a woman aged 25 to 39 with COVID-19, enrolled during active disease.

The chain has TRBV9 and TRBJ2-1; no definite D call. The CDR3 covers 12 residues. Germline V lookup: CDR1 SGDLS, CDR2 YYNGEE. V was shortened by 4 bases and J by 4 bases, with 6 bases between the two germline ends. CDR3 sequence: CASSLGYNEQFF. The CDR3 DNA reads as TGTGCCAGCAGCCTCGGTTACAATGAGCAGTTCTTC.

CDR3 sequence: CASSHQGNTEAFF. The CDR3, as DNA: TGTGCCAGCAGTCATCAGGGGAACACTGAAGCTTTCTTT. The chain is built from TRBV12-3 or TRBV12-4 and TRBJ1-1, with D possibly being TRBD1 (5 bases). Trimming left V 5 bases short and J 1 base short, with 8 bases between. This CDR3 has 13 amino acids.

The chain employs TRBV4-1 and TRBJ1-5; D gene uncertain. The CDR3 length is 15 residues. Germline CDR1 MGHRA, CDR2 YSYEKL. The V gene lost 1 base and the J gene lost 3 bases, with 10 bases spanning the gap. CDR3 residues: CASSQGVWANQPQHF. CDR3 in DNA: TGCGCCAGCAGCCAAGGGGTCTGGGCCAATCAGCCCCAGCATTTT.

The gene calls are TRBV24-1 and TRBJ1-2, with a tentative D call TRBD1 (5 bases). The CDR3 spans 16 residues. The V end lost 4 bases, the J end lost 6 bases, and 20 bases lay between the germline ends. Germline V gene lookup returns CDR1 KGHDR and CDR2 SFDVKD. In DNA form, the CDR3 reads TGTGCCACCAGTGACCCAGGTGGGGGGTTCGTCGATGGCTACACCTTC. It yields the protein CATSDPGGGFVDGYTF.

The chain has TRBV6-1 and TRBJ2-7; 8 bases fit TRBD1. CDR1 and CDR2 from the germline V gene are MNHNS and SASEGT. Trimming at V came to 1 base and at J to 2 bases, leaving 7 bases not matched to a gene. This CDR3 contains 16 residues. The CDR3 DNA sequence: TGTGCCAGCAGTGAAGGCCTGGGACAGGTTACCTACGAGCAGTACTTC. Translation gives CASSEGLGQVTYEQYF.

V usage is TRBV6-5 and J usage is TRBJ2-5; D remains ambiguous. The germline V and J ends were trimmed by 6 bases and 5 bases, with 13 bases remaining between them. This CDR3 contains 13 residues. Germline V gene sequence: CDR1 MNHEY, CDR2 SVGAGI. For the CDR3, the DNA is TGTGCCAGCAGCGGAGACTCCTGGGAGACCCAGTACTTC. This translates into CASSGDSWETQYF.

V usage is TRBV3-1 (or the pseudogene TRBV3-2) and J usage is TRBJ2-7; 10 positions agree with TRBD1. This CDR3 comprises 15 residues. Germline V CDR1 and CDR2: LGHDT, YNNKEL (reference sequence). J lost 5 bases, V lost 4 bases, and 8 bases had no gene match. The CDR3: CASSPRDRGSNEQYF. DNA for the CDR3: TGTGCCAGCAGCCCTCGGGACAGGGGCAGCAACGAGCAGTACTTC.

The rearrangement links TRBV18 to TRBJ2-3; TRBD1 is a possible D gene (6 bases). This CDR3 comprises 13 residues. Germline-derived CDR1 and CDR2 are KGHSH and LQKENI. Trimming stripped 2 bases from V and 6 bases from J, with 9 bases between. For the CDR3, the DNA is TGTGCCAGCTCACCAAACAGGGATGATACGCAGTATTTT. Protein product: CASSPNRDDTQYF.

This chain links TRBV5-6 with TRBJ1-3; D ambiguous. Trimming left V 4 bases short and J 0 bases short, with 11 bases between. Germline-derived CDR1 and CDR2 are SGHDT and YYEEEE. The length of the CDR3 is 15 residues. The CDR3 protein is CASSRRESSGNTIYF. CDR3 in DNA: TGTGCCAGCAGCCGACGGGAGAGCTCTGGAAACACCATATATTTT.

This chain uses TRBV7-8 with TRBJ2-1; possibly TRBD2 for D (5 bases). The length of the CDR3 is 14 residues. The ends were cut back, 5 bases at V and 7 bases at J, with 15 bases in the middle. The germline CDR1 and CDR2 sequences are SGHVS and FQNEAQ. CDR3 DNA: TGTGCCAGCAGCCCATGGAGGACGGATAATGAGCAGTTCTTC. It translates to CASSPWRTDNEQFF.

This sequence joins TRBV5-1 and TRBJ2-1; 8 nucleotides line up with TRBD2. Germline V gene data show CDR1 as SGHRS and CDR2 as YFSETQ. V shed 4 bases and J 0 bases; nucleotides not matched to a gene: 9. The CDR3 loop spans 17 amino acids. CDR3 amino acids: CASSPAGGPSSYNEQFF. The CDR3 DNA follows: TGCGCCAGCAGCCCTGCGGGGGGCCCTAGCTCCTACAATGAGCAGTTCTTC. Complete variable domain (other parts from reference TRBV5-1 and TRBJ2-1): KAGVTQTPRYLIKTRGQQVTLSCSPISGHRSVSWYQQTPGQGLQFLFEYFSETQRNKGNFPGRFSGRQFSNSRSEMNVSTLELGDSALYLCASSPAGGPSSYNEQFFGPGTRLTVL.

V and J are TRBV2 and TRBJ2-7; 8 nucleotides match TRBD1. This CDR3 is 15 amino acids long. V shed 5 bases, J shed 2 bases, and the junction held 8 bases outside the gene matches. Germline V gives CDR1 SNHLY, CDR2 FYNNEI. The CDR3 DNA is TGTGCCAGCAGTACCCCGGGACAGGCTACCTACGAGCAGTACTTC. It translates to CASSTPGQATYEQYF.

Only one count was recorded for this clone. The chain combines TRBV4-2 with TRBJ2-3, with 10 bases fitting TRBD2. Trimming took 5 bases from V and 5 from J; bases not matched to a gene: 7. CDR3 size: 15 residues. Germline assignment: CDR1 LGHNA and CDR2 YNFKEQ. This CDR3 reads CASSKSGGALDTQYF. The CDR3 DNA reads TGTGCCAGCAGCAAAAGCGGGGGGGCCTTAGATACGCAGTATTTT.

The rearrangement links TRBV3-1 (or the pseudogene TRBV3-2) to TRBJ2-3; maybe TRBD2 (5 bases). CDR1 is LGHDT, CDR2 YNNKEL, per germline (reference sequence). This CDR3 region has 14 residues. The ends were cut back, 4 bases at V and 0 bases at J, with 8 bases in the middle. CDR3 in amino acids: CASSRGLSTDTQYF. CDR3 DNA sequence: TGTGCCAGCAGCCGAGGACTGAGCACAGATACGCAGTATTTT.

The chain combines TRBV30 with TRBJ1-1; D is perhaps TRBD1 (5 bases). This CDR3 is built from 12 residues. Looked up from germline, CDR1 is GTSNPN and CDR2 is SVGIG (reference sequence). Trimming removed 5 bases from V and 0 bases from J, with 7 bases in between. In DNA form, the CDR3 reads TGTGCCTGGTCGACAGTGAACACTGAAGCTTTCTTT. It translates to CAWSTVNTEAFF.

The gene calls are TRBV19 and TRBJ1-5, with D maybe TRBD1 (5 bases). This CDR3 has 13 amino acids. The germline CDR1 and CDR2 sequences are LNHDA and SQIVND (reference sequence). Between the trimmed V and J ends, which lost 7 bases and 7 bases, there was a span of 14 bases. CDR3 DNA: TGTGCCAGTACATCCGGGGGACGGCAGCCCCAGCATTTT. As protein: CASTSGGRQPQHF.

The V gene is TRBV15, the J gene TRBJ1-5, with a possible D match to TRBD1 (5 bases). Germline assignment: CDR1 LNHNV and CDR2 YYDKDF (reference sequence). There are 14 residues in the CDR3. V lost 5 bases, J lost 2 bases, and 10 bases lay in between. CDR3 in DNA: TGTGCCACCAGCTTCCAGACAGGCAATCAGCCCCAGCATTTT. Its protein is CATSFQTGNQPQHF.

The chain carries TRBV5-4 and TRBJ2-1; TRBD2 matches 13 bases. The CDR3 length is 16 residues. Unmatched junction bases numbered 9, after V lost 4 bases and J lost 8 bases. Germline-derived CDR1 and CDR2 are SGHNT and YYREEE (reference sequence). The CDR3 DNA is TGTGCCAGCAGCCTGACTAGCGGGGGGCTGGTGGATGAGCAGTTCTTC. Translating it yields CASSLTSGGLVDEQFF.

The rearrangement joins TRBV7-6 to TRBJ2-1, with 9 bases lining up with TRBD2. The CDR3 covers 14 residues. The J segment lost 4 bases and the V segment lost 5 bases, leaving 3 bases of the junction unmatched. Germline CDR1 is SGHVS and CDR2 is FNYEAQ. The CDR3 coding sequence is TGTGCCAGCAGCATGACTAGCGGTTACAATGAGCAGTTCTTC. Residues: CASSMTSGYNEQFF.

In this sample, this clone turned up once. The CDR3 DNA reads TGTGCCAGCAGCCCGAGCGCGGGGCTGCCCCAGCATTTT. Its translation: CASSPSAGLPQHF. The rearrangement links TRBV3-1 (or the pseudogene TRBV3-2) to TRBJ1-5, with D perhaps matching TRBD1 (5 bases). The CDR3 is 13 residues long. The germline gives CDR1 LGHDT, CDR2 YNNKEL (reference sequence). The V gene lost 4 bases and the J gene lost 9 bases, with 13 bases spanning the gap.

This chain links TRBV11-2 with TRBJ1-1, with 7 positions matching TRBD1. The CDR3 is 14 amino acids. CDR1 and CDR2 from the germline V gene are SGHAT and FQNNGV. Trimming cost V 5 bases and J 0 bases; bases outside gene matches: 3. The CDR3 reads CASSRDSMNTEAFF. The CDR3 DNA follows: TGTGCCAGCAGCCGGGACAGCATGAACACTGAAGCTTTCTTT.

The sample holds a few counts of this clone. The chain has TRBV7-9 and TRBJ2-3; 12 bases fit TRBD2. CDR3 size: 17 residues. J gave up 2 bases and V 4 bases, and 7 bases lay outside the gene matches. Germline-derived CDR1 and CDR2 are SEHNR and FQNEAQ (reference sequence). The CDR3 nucleotides read TGTGCCAGCAGCTCCTGGGCTAGCGGGGGGGACACAGATACGCAGTATTTT. Protein product: CASSSWASGGDTDTQYF.

This clone was observed a single time. This chain uses TRBV2 with TRBJ2-5; TRBD2 agrees at 7 bases. With 10 bases clipped from V and 7 bases from J, the junction kept 12 bases outside the gene matches. Germline V gene lookup returns CDR1 SNHLY and CDR2 FYNNEI. The CDR3 runs to 13 residues. CDR3 region: CATSRGSLGTQYF. CDR3 nucleotide sequence: TGTGCCACTTCGCGGGGGTCGCTAGGGACCCAGTACTTC.

The rearrangement uses TRBV7-8 and TRBJ1-1; TRBD1 aligns across 10 bases. Germline trimming cut 5 bases from V and 5 bases from J; bases unmatched to any gene: 11. The germline V gene has CDR1 SGHVS and CDR2 FQNEAQ. The length of the CDR3 is 16 residues. CDR3 loop: CASSPRQGARRTEAFF. CDR3 sequence (DNA): TGTGCCAGCAGCCCTCGACAGGGGGCGCGACGTACTGAAGCTTTCTTT.

The sample holds one count of this clone. CDR3 amino acids: CASRTREYNSPLHF. The CDR3 DNA reads as TGTGCCAGCAGAACCAGGGAATATAATTCACCCCTCCACTTT. V is TRBV6-5 and J is TRBJ1-6, with D maybe TRBD1 (5 bases). The V end lost 6 bases, the J end lost 4 bases, and 10 bases lay between the germline ends. The length of the CDR3 is 14 residues. In germline, CDR1 is MNHEY, CDR2 SVGAGI.

The chain has TRBV6-5 and TRBJ2-5; 9 nucleotides line up with TRBD2. The trim removed 4 bases at V and 3 bases at J, leaving 6 bases unmatched. The V gene's germline CDR1 is MNHEY and CDR2 SVGAGI. The length of the CDR3 is 15 residues. The CDR3 protein is CASSFLRGGEETQYF. As DNA, the CDR3 is TGTGCCAGCAGTTTTCTGCGGGGGGGGGAAGAGACCCAGTACTTC.

The chain has TRBV27 and TRBJ2-5, with D possibly being TRBD1 (6 bases). Germline CDR1 MNHEY, CDR2 SMNVEV (reference sequence). CDR3 length: 12 residues. Deletions cut 6 bases from V and 4 bases from J, with 9 bases between. CDR3 bases: TGTGCCAGCAGACAGGGTCGAGAGACCCAGTACTTC. It encodes CASRQGRETQYF.

V usage is TRBV5-6 and J usage is TRBJ2-7; 7 bases align to TRBD2. The ends lost 4 bases at V and 2 bases at J; junction bases unmatched: 12. The CDR3 is 16 amino acids. Germline CDR1 and CDR2: SGHDT and YYEEEE. The CDR3: CASSTNRGGYAYEQYF. CDR3 DNA: TGTGCCAGCAGCACAAACCGCGGGGGTTATGCCTACGAGCAGTACTTC.

This rearrangement joins TRBV9 to TRBJ1-3; 11 bases map to TRBD1. This CDR3 has 13 amino acids. Germline CDR1 is SGDLS and CDR2 is YYNGEE. J was trimmed by 3 bases and V by 10 bases; bases with no gene match: 3. CDR3 in amino acids: CAGQGAHGNTIYF. CDR3 DNA: TGTGCCGGACAGGGGGCGCATGGAAACACCATATATTTT.

V is TRBV6-1 and J is TRBJ1-2; the D gene is possibly TRBD1 (5 bases). The CDR3 length is 14 residues. Germline assignment: CDR1 MNHNS and CDR2 SASEGT. Deletions cut 3 bases from V and 5 bases from J, with 13 bases between. The DNA of the CDR3 is TGTGCCAGCAGTGAGACTCCAGGGCCATATGGCTACACCTTC. This codes for CASSETPGPYGYTF.